Sequencing of this TCR beta chain was carried out in a study of control samples from healthy donors and cancer patients. Some clones are missing from TCRdb's copy, which holds only in-frame ones; the method was immunoSEQ multiplex PCR. The sample lists around 170,000 clones; 80% to 90% were seen once. The germline CDR1 and CDR2 sequences are SGHNT and YYREEE (reference sequence). Unmatched junction bases numbered 5, after V lost 1 base and J lost 5 bases. This CDR3 has 15 residues. Material for sequencing was blood. The chain carries TRBV5-4 and TRBJ2-5; 10 bases match TRBD2. The receptor was derived from a woman aged 25 to 39 in good health. The CDR3 region is CASSLPSGRAETQYF. The CDR3 DNA is TGTGCCAGCAGCTTGCCTAGCGGGAGAGCGGAGACCCAGTACTTC.